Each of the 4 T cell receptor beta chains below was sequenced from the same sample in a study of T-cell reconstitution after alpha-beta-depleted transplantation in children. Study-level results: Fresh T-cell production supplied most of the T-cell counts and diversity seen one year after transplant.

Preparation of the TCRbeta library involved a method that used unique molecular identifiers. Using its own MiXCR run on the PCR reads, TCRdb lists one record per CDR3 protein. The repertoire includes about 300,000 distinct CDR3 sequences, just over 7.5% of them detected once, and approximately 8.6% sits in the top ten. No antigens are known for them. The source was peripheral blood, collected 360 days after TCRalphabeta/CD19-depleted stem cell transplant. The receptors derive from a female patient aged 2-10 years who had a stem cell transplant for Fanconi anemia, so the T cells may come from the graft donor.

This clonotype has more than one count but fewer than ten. The CDR3 DNA follows: TGTGCCAGCAGCTCCGCCACTAGCGGGGTAGCAAACAATGAGCAGTTCTTC. Encoded protein: CASSSATSGVANNEQFF. This chain connects TRBV11-2 to TRBJ2-1, with 10 bases aligning to TRBD2. With V trimmed by 4 bases and J by 5 bases, 11 bases remained unmatched. CDR3 length: 17 residues. Germline loops: CDR1 SGHAT, CDR2 FQNNGV.

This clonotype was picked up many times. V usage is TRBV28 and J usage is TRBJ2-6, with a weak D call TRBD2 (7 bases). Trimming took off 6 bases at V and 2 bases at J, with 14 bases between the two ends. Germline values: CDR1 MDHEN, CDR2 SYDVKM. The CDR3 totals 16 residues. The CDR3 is CASRNSGGTGANVLTF. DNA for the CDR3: TGTGCCAGCAGGAATTCGGGGGGCACTGGGGCCAACGTCCTGACTTTC.

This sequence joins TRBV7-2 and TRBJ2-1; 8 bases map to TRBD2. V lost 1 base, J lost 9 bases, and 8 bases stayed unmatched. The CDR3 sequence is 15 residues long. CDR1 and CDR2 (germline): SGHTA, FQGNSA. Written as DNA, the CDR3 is TGTGCCAGCAGCTTAGGGGGCGGGAGGAGGGTTGAGCAGTTCTTC. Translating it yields CASSLGGGRRVEQFF. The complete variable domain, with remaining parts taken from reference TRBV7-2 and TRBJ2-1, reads GAGVSQSPSNKVTEKGKDVELRCDPISGHTALYWYRQSLGQGLEFLIYFQGNSAPDKSGLPSDRFSAERTGGSVSTLTIQRTQQEDSAVYLCASSLGGGRRVEQFFGPGTRLTVL.

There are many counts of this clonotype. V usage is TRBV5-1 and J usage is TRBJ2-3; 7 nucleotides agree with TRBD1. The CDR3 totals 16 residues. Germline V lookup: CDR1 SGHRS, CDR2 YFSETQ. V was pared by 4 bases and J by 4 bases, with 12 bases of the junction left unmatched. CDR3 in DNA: TGCGCCAGCAGCGTTTGGACGTCACAGGGGTCAGATACGCAGTATTTT. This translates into CASSVWTSQGSDTQYF.